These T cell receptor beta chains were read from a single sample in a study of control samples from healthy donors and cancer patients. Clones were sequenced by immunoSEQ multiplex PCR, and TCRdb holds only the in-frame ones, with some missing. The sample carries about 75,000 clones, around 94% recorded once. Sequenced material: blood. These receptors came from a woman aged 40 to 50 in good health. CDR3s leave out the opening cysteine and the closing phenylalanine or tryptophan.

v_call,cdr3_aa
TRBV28,GWGTGRETQY
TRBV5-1,ASSLEWGPHYGYT
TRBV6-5,ASRRLAGVQETQY
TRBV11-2,ASSLLRTGNSPLH
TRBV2,ASSGEGAIAKNIQY
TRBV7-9,ASSFVEEYGYT
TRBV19,ASSIAGLPYGYT
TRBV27,ASKSGYSPLH
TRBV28,ASRLPGYGYT
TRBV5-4,ASSLQGAVEKLF
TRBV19,ASSIGGGVINEQF
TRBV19,ASIASGRRTGELF
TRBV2,ASSEAEPGSYNSPLH
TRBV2,ASSSVAYNEQF
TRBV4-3,ASSQGGTSGGRNTGELF
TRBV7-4,ASSPPLRNEQY
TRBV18,ASYLSGGAYEQF
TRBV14,ASSPGTSGAGELF
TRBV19,ASSRRDRFTGELF
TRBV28,ASSLRGLAEKLF
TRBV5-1,ASSPAGGGTEAF
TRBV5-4,ASSRPGQILYGYT
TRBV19,ASSSSGGPFEQY
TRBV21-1,ASSNSRLIDSQEGETNVSNEQF
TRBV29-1,SAFLFQTASSEQF
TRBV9,ASSVGQAAYEQY
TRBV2,ASGDLSSYNEQF
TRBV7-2,ASSTVTGFGYT
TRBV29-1,SVIRDRGLEQF
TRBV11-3,ASSLGSGNFYNEQF
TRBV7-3,ASSRTQMGLAGELF
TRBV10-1,ASSGDTDTQY
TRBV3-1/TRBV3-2,ASSRLNEKLF
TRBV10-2,ATGEAGRETQY
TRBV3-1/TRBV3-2,ASSRKSTGIFVDTGELF
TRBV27,ASSPEYESYGYT
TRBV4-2,ASSQDYPDYYGYT
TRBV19,ASTNRAYEQY
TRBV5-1,ASSDTGTRDTGELF
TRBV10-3,AISDRSGTGSSEQY
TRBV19,ASSLGLAGGRDTQY
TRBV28,ASSFTRTGGNSPLH
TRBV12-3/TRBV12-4,ASSLGHYGYT
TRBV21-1,ASSKESDYSYEQY
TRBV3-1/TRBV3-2,ASRHRQSTYNEQF
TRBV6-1,ASSEPGLAGAYEQY
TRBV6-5,ANGTSSYNEQF
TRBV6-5,ASSYYGHQLSPLH
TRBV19,ASSLSGGAYEQY
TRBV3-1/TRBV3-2,ASSQLLGGADTQY
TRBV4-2,ASSQDPGQGSHEQF
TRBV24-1,AHTRRDFLRAISQETQY
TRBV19,ASSDRGLENTIY
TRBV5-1,ASSAGTGLSFGAF